The clone carrying this TCR beta chain has a handful of counts. In germline, CDR1 is SGHAT, CDR2 FQNNGV. V dropped 5 bases and J dropped 3 bases, with 17 bases sitting between them. This CDR3 has 15 amino acids. Clinical histories supplied by participants themselves formed the basis of cohort assignment. This sample was taken from a study of blood T cell repertoires in COVID-19. Assay used: immunoSEQ multiplex PCR; TCRdb lists only in-frame clones, some missing. The sample shows around 250,000 clones, around nine tenths of them seen only once. The sequence derives from a woman aged 45-59 years who had recovered from COVID-19. The sample comprised PBMCs or T cells enriched from blood (not recorded which). The gene calls are TRBV11-2 and TRBJ2-7, with TRBD2 as a possible D gene (5 bases). The CDR3 protein is CASSRTAPGDYEQYF. The CDR3 DNA sequence: TGTGCCAGCAGCCGAACCGCGCCCGGGGACTACGAGCAGTACTTC.